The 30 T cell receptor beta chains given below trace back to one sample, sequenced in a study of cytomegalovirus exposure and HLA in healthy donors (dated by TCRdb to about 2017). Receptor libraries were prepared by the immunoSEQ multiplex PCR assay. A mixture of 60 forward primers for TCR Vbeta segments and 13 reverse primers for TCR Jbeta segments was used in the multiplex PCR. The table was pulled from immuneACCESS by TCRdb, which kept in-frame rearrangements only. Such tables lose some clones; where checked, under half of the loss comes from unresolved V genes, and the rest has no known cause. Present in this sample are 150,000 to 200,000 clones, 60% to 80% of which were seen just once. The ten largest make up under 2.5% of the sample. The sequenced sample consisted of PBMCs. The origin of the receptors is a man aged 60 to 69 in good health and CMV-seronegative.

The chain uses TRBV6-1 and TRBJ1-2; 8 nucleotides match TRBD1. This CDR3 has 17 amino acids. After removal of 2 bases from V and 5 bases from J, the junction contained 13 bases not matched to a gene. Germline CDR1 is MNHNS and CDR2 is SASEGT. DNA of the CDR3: TGTGCCAGCAGTGAACGGACAGGGACGGTTATTGGATATGGCTACACCTTC. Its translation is CASSERTGTVIGYGYTF.

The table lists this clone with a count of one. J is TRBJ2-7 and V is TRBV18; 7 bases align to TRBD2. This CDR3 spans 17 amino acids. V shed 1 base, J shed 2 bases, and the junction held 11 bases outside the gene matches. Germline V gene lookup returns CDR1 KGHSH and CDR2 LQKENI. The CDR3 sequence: CASSPLVSLAVPYEQYF. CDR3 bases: TGTGCCAGCTCACCACTAGTATCTCTAGCGGTCCCCTACGAGCAGTACTTC.

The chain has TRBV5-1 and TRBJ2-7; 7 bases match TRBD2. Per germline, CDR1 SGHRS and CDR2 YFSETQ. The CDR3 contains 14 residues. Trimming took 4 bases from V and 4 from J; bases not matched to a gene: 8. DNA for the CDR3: TGCGCCAGCAGCCTCGAGGGAGGGATATACGAGCAGTACTTC. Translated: CASSLEGGIYEQYF.

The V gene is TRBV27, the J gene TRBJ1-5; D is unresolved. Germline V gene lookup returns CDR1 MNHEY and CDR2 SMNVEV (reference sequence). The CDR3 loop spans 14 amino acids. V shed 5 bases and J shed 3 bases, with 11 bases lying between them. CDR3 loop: CASSPGFHNQPQHF. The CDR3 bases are TGTGCCAGCAGTCCCGGGTTTCACAATCAGCCCCAGCATTTT.

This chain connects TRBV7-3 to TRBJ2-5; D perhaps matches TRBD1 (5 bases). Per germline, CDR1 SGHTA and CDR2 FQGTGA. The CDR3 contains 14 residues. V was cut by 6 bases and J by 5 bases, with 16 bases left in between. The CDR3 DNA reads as TGTGCCAGCAGTTCCGGACATGGGATTGAGACCCAGTACTTC. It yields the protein CASSSGHGIETQYF.

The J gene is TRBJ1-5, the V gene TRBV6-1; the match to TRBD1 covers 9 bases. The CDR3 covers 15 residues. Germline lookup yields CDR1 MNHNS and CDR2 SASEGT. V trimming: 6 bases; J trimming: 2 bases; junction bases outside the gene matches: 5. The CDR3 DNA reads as TGTGCCAGCAGGGACAGGGGACGGGGCAATCAGCCCCAGCATTTT. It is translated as CASRDRGRGNQPQHF.

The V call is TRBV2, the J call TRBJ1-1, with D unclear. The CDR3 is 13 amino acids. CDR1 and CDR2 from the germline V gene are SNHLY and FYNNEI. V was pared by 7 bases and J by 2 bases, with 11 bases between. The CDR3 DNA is TGTGCCAGCACTGTACAGTCCAACACTGAAGCTTTCTTT. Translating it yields CASTVQSNTEAFF. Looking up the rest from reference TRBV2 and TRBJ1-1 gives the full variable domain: EPEVTQTPSHQVTQMGQEVILRCVPISNHLYFYWYRQILGQKVEFLVSFYNNEISEKSEIFDDQFSVERPDGSNFTLKIRSTKLEDSAMYFCASTVQSNTEAFFGQGTRLTVV.

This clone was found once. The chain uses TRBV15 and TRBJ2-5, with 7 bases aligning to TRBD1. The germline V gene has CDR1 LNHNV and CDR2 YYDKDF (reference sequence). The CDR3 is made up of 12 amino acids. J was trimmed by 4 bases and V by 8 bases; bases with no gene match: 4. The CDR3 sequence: CATWAGGETQYF. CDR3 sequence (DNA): TGTGCCACCTGGGCAGGGGGAGAGACCCAGTACTTC.

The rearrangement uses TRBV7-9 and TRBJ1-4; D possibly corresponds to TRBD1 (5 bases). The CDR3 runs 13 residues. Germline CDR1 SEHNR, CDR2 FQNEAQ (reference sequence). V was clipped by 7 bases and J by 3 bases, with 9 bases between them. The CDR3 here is CASKGRSNEKLFF. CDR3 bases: TGTGCCAGCAAGGGGCGATCTAATGAAAAACTGTTTTTT.

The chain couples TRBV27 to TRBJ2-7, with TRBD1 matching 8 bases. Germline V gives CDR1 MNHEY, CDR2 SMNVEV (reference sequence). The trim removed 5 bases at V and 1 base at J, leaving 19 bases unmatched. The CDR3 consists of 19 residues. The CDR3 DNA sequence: TGTGCCAGCAGTCCCCGGGACAGGAGAAGGAGGGACCATTCCTACGAGCAGTACTTC. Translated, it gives CASSPRDRRRRDHSYEQYF.

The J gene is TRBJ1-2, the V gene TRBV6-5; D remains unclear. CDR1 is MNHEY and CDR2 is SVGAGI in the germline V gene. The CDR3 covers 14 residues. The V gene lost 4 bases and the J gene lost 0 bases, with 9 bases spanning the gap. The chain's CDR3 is CASSLAASNYGYTF. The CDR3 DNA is TGTGCCAGCAGTTTAGCTGCCTCTAACTATGGCTACACCTTC.

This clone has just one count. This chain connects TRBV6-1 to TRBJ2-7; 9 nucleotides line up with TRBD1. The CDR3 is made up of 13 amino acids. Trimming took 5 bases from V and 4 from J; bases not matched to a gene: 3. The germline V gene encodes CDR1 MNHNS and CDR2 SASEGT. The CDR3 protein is CASSFDRGYEQYF. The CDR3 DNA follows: TGTGCCAGCAGTTTTGACAGGGGGTACGAGCAGTACTTC.

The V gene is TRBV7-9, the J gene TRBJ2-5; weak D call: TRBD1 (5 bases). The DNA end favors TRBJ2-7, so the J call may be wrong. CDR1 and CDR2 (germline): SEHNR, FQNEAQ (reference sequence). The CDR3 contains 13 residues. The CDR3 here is CASSFLDSYEQYF. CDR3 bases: TGTGCCAGCAGCTTCCTCGACAGTTACGAGCAGTACTTC.

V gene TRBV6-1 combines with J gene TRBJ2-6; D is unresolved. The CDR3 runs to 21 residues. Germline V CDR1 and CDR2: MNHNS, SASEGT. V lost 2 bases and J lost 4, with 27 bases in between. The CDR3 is CASSEQALLTAGRGGANVLTF. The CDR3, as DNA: TGTGCCAGCAGTGAACAAGCCCTACTCACGGCTGGTCGCGGCGGGGCCAACGTCCTGACTTTC.

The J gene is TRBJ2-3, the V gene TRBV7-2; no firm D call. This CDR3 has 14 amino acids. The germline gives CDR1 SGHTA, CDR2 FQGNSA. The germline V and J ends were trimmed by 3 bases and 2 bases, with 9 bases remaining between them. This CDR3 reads CASSFGLSTDTQYF. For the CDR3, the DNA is TGTGCCAGCAGCTTTGGCTTATCCACAGATACGCAGTATTTT.

The CDR3 DNA follows: TGTGCCAGCTCACCACCGGACAGGGGACGCTTCACAGATACGCAGTATTTT. Encoded protein: CASSPPDRGRFTDTQYF. The rearrangement links TRBV18 to TRBJ2-3; TRBD1 agrees at 9 bases. CDR3 length: 17 residues. Germline CDR1 reads KGHSH; CDR2 reads LQKENI. The V and J ends lost 0 bases and 2 bases, in that order; junction bases with no gene match: 6. Full variable domain (missing parts from reference TRBV18 and TRBJ2-3): NAGVMQNPRHLVRRRGQEARLRCSPMKGHSHVYWYRQLPEEGLKFMVYLQKENIIDESGMPKERFSAEFPKEGPSILRIQQVVRGDSAAYFCASSPPDRGRFTDTQYFGPGTRLTVL.

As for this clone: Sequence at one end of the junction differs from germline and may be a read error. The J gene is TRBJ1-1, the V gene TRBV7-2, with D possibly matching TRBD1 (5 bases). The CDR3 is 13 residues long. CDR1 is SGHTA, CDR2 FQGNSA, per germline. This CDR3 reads CASSFGGNPEAFF. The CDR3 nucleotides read TGTGCCAGCAGCTTCGGGGGGAACCCTGAAGCTTTCTTT. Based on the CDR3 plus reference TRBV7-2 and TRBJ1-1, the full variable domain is GAGVSQSPSNKVTEKGKDVELRCDPISGHTALYWYRQSLGQGLEFLIYFQGNSAPDKSGLPSDRFSAERTGGSVSTLTIQRTQQEDSAVYLCASSFGGNPEAFFGQGTRLTVV.

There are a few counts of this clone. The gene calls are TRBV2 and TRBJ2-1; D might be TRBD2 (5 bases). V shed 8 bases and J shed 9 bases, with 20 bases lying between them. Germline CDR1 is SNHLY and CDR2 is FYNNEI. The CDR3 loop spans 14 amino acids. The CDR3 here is CASREGVPTSEQFF. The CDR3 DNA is TGTGCCAGCCGCGAGGGAGTCCCCACCAGTGAGCAGTTCTTC.

CDR3 sequence: CASSNNPGATYEQYF. CDR3 DNA sequence: TGTGCCAGCAGCAACAACCCAGGGGCCACCTACGAGCAGTACTTC. The genes are TRBV7-2 and TRBJ2-7, with a weak D call TRBD1 (6 bases). Germline V gives CDR1 SGHTA, CDR2 FQGNSA. Trimming cost V 5 bases and J 2 bases, with 16 bases left between them. The CDR3 sequence is 15 residues long.

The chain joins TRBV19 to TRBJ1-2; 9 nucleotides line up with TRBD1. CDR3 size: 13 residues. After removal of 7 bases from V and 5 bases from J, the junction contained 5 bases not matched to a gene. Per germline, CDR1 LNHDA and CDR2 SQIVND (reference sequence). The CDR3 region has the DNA TGTGCCAGTAATCAACAGGGGGCGTATGGCTACACCTTC. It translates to CASNQQGAYGYTF.

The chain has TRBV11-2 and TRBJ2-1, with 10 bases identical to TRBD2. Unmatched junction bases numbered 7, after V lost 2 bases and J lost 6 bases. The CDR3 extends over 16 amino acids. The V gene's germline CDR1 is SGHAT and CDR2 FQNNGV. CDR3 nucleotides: TGTGCCAGCAGCTTAATACCTAGCGGGAGAGTCAATGAGCAGTTCTTC. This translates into CASSLIPSGRVNEQFF.

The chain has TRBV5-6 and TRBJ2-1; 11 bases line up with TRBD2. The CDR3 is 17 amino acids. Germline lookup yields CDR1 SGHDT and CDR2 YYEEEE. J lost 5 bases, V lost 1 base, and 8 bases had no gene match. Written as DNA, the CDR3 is TGTGCCAGCAGCTTGATGTCGGGACTAGCGGCAGACAATGAGCAGTTCTTC. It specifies CASSLMSGLAADNEQFF.

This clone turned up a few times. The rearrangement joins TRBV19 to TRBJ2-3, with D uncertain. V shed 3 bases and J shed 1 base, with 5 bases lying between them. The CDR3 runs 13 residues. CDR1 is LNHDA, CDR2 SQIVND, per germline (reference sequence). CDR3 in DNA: TGTGCCAGTAGTATTATCGGCACAGATACGCAGTATTTT. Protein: CASSIIGTDTQYF. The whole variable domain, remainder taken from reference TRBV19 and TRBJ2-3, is DGGITQSPKYLFRKEGQNVTLSCEQNLNHDAMYWYRQDPGQGLRLIYYSQIVNDFQKGDIAEGYSVSREKKESFPLTVTSAQKNPTAFYLCASSIIGTDTQYFGPGTRLTVL.

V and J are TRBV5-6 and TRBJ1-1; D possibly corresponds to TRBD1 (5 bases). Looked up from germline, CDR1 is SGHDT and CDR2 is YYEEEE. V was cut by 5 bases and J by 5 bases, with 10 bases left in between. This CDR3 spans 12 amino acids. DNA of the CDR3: TGTGCCAGCAGGGCAGGGCGGACTGAAGCTTTCTTT. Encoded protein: CASRAGRTEAFF.

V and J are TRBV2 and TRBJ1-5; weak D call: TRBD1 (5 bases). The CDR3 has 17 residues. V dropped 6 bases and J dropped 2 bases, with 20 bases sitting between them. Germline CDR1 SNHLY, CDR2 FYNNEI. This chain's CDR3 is CASRRDSGMIGNQPQHF. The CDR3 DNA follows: TGTGCCAGCAGACGGGACTCAGGGATGATAGGCAATCAGCCCCAGCATTTT.

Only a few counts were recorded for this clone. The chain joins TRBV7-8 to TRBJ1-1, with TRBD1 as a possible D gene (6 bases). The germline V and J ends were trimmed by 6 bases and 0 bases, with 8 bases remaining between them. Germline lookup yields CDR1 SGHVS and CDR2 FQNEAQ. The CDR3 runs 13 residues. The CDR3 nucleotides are TGTGCCAGCAGGGCAGGGGTGAACACTGAAGCTTTCTTT. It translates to CASRAGVNTEAFF.

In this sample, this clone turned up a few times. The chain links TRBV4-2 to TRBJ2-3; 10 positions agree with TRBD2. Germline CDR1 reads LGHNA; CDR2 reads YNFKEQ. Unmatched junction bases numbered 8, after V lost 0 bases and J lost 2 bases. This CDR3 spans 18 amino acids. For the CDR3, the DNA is TGTGCCAGCAGCCAAGATAGCCTAGCGGGAGACCTCACAGATACGCAGTATTTT. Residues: CASSQDSLAGDLTDTQYF.

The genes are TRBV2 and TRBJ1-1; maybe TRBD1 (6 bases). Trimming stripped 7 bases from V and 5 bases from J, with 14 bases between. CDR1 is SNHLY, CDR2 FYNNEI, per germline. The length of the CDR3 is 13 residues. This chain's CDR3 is CASKNAQGTEAFF. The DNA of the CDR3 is TGTGCCAGCAAGAACGCTCAGGGGACTGAAGCTTTCTTT.

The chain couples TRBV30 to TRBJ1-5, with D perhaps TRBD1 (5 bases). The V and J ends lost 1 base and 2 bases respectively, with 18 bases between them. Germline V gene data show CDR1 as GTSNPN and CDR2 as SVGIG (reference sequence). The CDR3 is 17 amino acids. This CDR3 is CAWSAPIGGNRNQPQHF. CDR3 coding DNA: TGTGCCTGGAGTGCCCCTATTGGGGGGAATCGCAATCAGCCCCAGCATTTT. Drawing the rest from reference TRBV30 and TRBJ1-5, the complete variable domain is SQTIHQWPATLVQPVGSPLSLECTVEGTSNPNLYWYRQAAGRGLQLLFYSVGIGQISSEVPQNLSASRPQDRQFILSSKKLLLSDSGFYLCAWSAPIGGNRNQPQHFGDGTRLSIL.

The CDR3 sequence: CASRGELAGGDTQYF. The CDR3 DNA sequence: TGTGCCAGCAGGGGGGAACTAGCGGGAGGAGATACGCAGTATTTT. The chain has TRBV5-4 and TRBJ2-3, with TRBD2 matching over 12 bases. With V trimmed by 5 bases and J by 5 bases, 6 bases remained unmatched. Germline CDR1 SGHNT, CDR2 YYREEE (reference sequence). The CDR3 consists of 15 residues.